A single sample gave rise to the 2 T cell receptor beta chains below, sequenced in a study of T cell repertoires in cytomegalovirus infection (dated by TCRdb to between 2018 and 2021). This sample was sequenced with an Illumina HiSeq 1500. TCRdb cleaned the public reads at Q25 with fastp, built clones with MiXCR and kept in-frame beta chains. Rows merge per CDR3 protein into single entries with the most common DNA and genes. The sample profile shows a few hundred thousand distinct CDR3 sequences; over 7.5% of them were found once. The biggest ten clones account for roughly 4.5% of the sample. The specimen was PBMCs. These receptor sequences come from a human donor in good health (CMV status not recorded). Some clones in this sample may be carry-over from other donors' samples.

This clonotype showed up many times. The chain joins TRBV7-2 to TRBJ2-2; tentative D call: TRBD2 (5 bases). The V gene's germline CDR1 is SGHTA and CDR2 FQGNSA. The CDR3 sequence is 17 residues long. V gave up 0 bases and J gave up 3 bases, with 14 bases separating them. The CDR3 spells CASSLALSAVDTGELFF. Here the CDR3 DNA reads TGTGCCAGCAGCTTAGCGCTTAGCGCCGTTGACACCGGGGAGCTGTTTTTT.

The genes are TRBV10-3 and TRBJ2-1; 11 bases align to TRBD2. This CDR3 has 14 residues. Germline assignment: CDR1 ENHRY and CDR2 SYGVKD. V lost 5 bases and J lost 9; bases outside the gene matches: 6. Here the CDR3 reads CAISIAGGLGEQFF. The CDR3 DNA follows: TGTGCCATCAGTATAGCGGGAGGGCTAGGTGAGCAGTTCTTC.